This TCR beta chain was identified during a study of OX40 agonist ivuxolimab in advanced cancers. Study-wide context: Dose-escalation subjects each had hepatocellular carcinoma, melanoma, renal cell or head and neck cancer. Study results and limitations: Partial responders at 0.1-3.0 mg/kg showed near-lowest clonal expansion. In general, CD8+ T cells held more expanded clones than CD4+ did, on average.

Note on this clone: Antigen unknown.

The method was immunoSEQ multiplex PCR; TCRdb's version includes in-frame clones alone and lacks a portion of them. Here the sample spans approximately 77,000 clones, roughly 84% being singletons. Deletions cut 3 bases from V and 1 base from J, with 16 bases between. The germline CDR1 and CDR2 sequences are GTSNPN and SVGIG (reference sequence). The CDR3 has 16 residues. The starting material was CD4+ or CD8+ T cells sorted from blood, obtained in a trial of the OX40 agonist ivuxolimab. This sequence joins TRBV30 and TRBJ2-1; D gene unclear. The TCR originated in an adult with an advanced solid tumor such as melanoma, head and neck, liver or kidney cancer. DNA of the CDR3: TGTGCCTGGAGACGGAAGCGCCACCCTTCCTACAATGAGCAGTTCTTC. This sequence encodes CAWRRKRHPSYNEQFF.